Presented here are 11 T cell receptor beta chains from one specimen sequenced in a study of T cell responses to AZD1222 COVID-19 vaccine. Assay: immunoSEQ multiplex PCR; the TCRdb copy retains only in-frame clones and omits some. The sample contains around 140,000 clones, 92% of which appear only once. The source was peripheral blood, collected 28 days after the second AZD1222 dose. Receptors were obtained from an adult who received the AZD1222 COVID-19 vaccine.

J is TRBJ2-1 and V is TRBV19; TRBD2 might be the D (6 bases). CDR1 is LNHDA, CDR2 SQIVND, per germline (reference sequence). This CDR3 region has 13 residues. The V and J ends lost 3 bases and 6 bases respectively, with 9 bases between them. The CDR3 DNA reads as TGTGCCAGTAGTATGCACGGGAGCAATGAGCAGTTCTTC. It is translated as CASSMHGSNEQFF.

This chain uses TRBV9 with TRBJ1-2, with unresolved D. CDR3 length: 14 amino acids. From germline, CDR1 is SGDLS and CDR2 YYNGEE. V dropped 9 bases and J dropped 7 bases, with 22 bases sitting between them. This CDR3 reads CATRQRKVRCGYTF. CDR3 DNA sequence: TGTGCCACCCGACAAAGGAAGGTAAGGTGTGGCTACACCTTC.

This clone was seen a single time. V gene TRBV6-2 or TRBV6-3 combines with J gene TRBJ2-1; 8 bases map to TRBD1. V lost 2 bases to trimming and J lost 5 bases; unmatched junction nucleotides: 2. This CDR3 region has 14 residues. Germline loops: CDR1 MNHEY, CDR2 SVGEGT. The CDR3 spells CASSYGTGNNEQFF. DNA of the CDR3: TGTGCCAGCAGTTACGGGACAGGTAACAATGAGCAGTTCTTC.

V gene TRBV5-1 combines with J gene TRBJ2-5; D might be TRBD1 (6 bases). V lost 4 bases to trimming and J lost 2 bases, with 12 bases between them. The CDR3 has 14 amino acids. CDR1 is SGHRS and CDR2 is YFSETQ in the germline V gene. The CDR3 DNA sequence: TGCGCCAGCAGCCTACAGACAGGTCAAGAGACCCAGTACTTC. Translated, it gives CASSLQTGQETQYF.

The chain recombines TRBV5-5 with TRBJ2-5; D possibly matches TRBD1 or TRBD2 (5 bases each). This CDR3 spans 12 amino acids. From germline, CDR1 is SGHKS and CDR2 YYEKEE (reference sequence). The V end was cut by 1 base, the J end by 5 bases, with 6 bases between. The CDR3 bases are TGTGCCAGCAGCTTGCGGGGCGAGACCCAGTACTTC. This translates into CASSLRGETQYF.

The genes are TRBV30 and TRBJ1-2; maybe TRBD1 (6 bases). V was trimmed by 5 bases and J by 6 bases, leaving 13 bases between them. Looked up from germline, CDR1 is GTSNPN and CDR2 is SVGIG (reference sequence). The CDR3 covers 12 residues. The CDR3 sequence is CAWGNQGHGYTF. CDR3 DNA sequence: TGTGCCTGGGGGAATCAGGGGCATGGCTACACCTTC. Combining the CDR3 with reference TRBV30 and TRBJ1-2 gives the whole variable domain SQTIHQWPATLVQPVGSPLSLECTVEGTSNPNLYWYRQAAGRGLQLLFYSVGIGQISSEVPQNLSASRPQDRQFILSSKKLLLSDSGFYLCAWGNQGHGYTFGSGTRLTVV.

This clone appeared once. This chain's CDR3 is CASSPRTSGAYEQYF. The DNA of the CDR3 is TGTGCCAGCTCCCCCAGGACTAGCGGTGCCTACGAGCAGTACTTC. The J gene is TRBJ2-7, the V gene TRBV18; 10 bases match TRBD2. The CDR3 spans 15 residues. Germline CDR1 KGHSH, CDR2 LQKENI. Trimming removed 6 bases from V and 2 bases from J; junction bases left unmatched: 7.

The chain couples TRBV5-6 to TRBJ1-1, with D unclear. The ends were cut back, 2 bases at V and 5 bases at J, with 13 bases in the middle. Germline CDR1 SGHDT, CDR2 YYEEEE. The CDR3 is made up of 14 amino acids. The CDR3 DNA reads TGTGCCAGCAGCTTCAAGGGAGGTTGGACTGAAGCTTTCTTT. Its translation: CASSFKGGWTEAFF. Complete variable domain (other parts from reference TRBV5-6 and TRBJ1-1): DAGVTQSPTHLIKTRGQQVTLRCSPKSGHDTVSWYQQALGQGPQFIFQYYEEEERQRGNFPDRFSGHQFPNYSSELNVNALLLGDSALYLCASSFKGGWTEAFFGQGTRLTVV.

The chain is built from TRBV11-2 and TRBJ2-3; D might be TRBD2 (5 bases). The CDR3 contains 13 residues. The V end lost 4 bases, the J end lost 6 bases, and 11 bases lay between the germline ends. The germline V gene has CDR1 SGHAT and CDR2 FQNNGV. CDR3 protein: CASSYSRGDTQYF. In DNA, the CDR3 is TGTGCCAGCAGCTACTCCCGCGGGGATACGCAGTATTTT.

The chain has TRBV18 and TRBJ2-7, with TRBD2 as a possible D gene (6 bases). The V end lost 3 bases, the J end lost 4 bases, and 13 bases lay between the germline ends. The length of the CDR3 is 14 residues. CDR1 is KGHSH and CDR2 is LQKENI in the germline V gene. In DNA, the CDR3 is TGTGCCAGCTCACCTCCGACTAGGGTTTACGAGCAGTACTTC. Encoded protein: CASSPPTRVYEQYF.

The V call is TRBV6-5, the J call TRBJ2-5; no reliable D call. CDR1 and CDR2 (germline): MNHEY, SVGAGI. The CDR3 is 10 amino acids. Trimming pared 8 bases from V and 3 bases from J, leaving 4 bases between. This chain's CDR3 is CASYEETQYF. In DNA form, the CDR3 reads TGTGCCAGCTATGAAGAGACCCAGTACTTC.